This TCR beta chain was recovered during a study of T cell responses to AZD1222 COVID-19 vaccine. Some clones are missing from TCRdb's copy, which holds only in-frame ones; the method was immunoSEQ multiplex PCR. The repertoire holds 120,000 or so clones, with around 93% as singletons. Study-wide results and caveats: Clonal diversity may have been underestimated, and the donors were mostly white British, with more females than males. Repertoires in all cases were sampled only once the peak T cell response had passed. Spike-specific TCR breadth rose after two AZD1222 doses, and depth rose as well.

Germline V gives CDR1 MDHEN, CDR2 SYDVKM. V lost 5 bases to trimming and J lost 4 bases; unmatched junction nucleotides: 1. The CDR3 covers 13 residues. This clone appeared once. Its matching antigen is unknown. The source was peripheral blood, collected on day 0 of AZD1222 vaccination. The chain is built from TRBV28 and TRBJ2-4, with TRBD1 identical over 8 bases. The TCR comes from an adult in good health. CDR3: CASSGTGKNIQYF. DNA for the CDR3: TGTGCCAGCAGTGGGACAGGAAAAAACATTCAGTACTTC.